The 11 T cell receptor beta chains listed next were all sequenced from one sample in a study of shared clonotypes between healthy human individuals. Some clones are missing from TCRdb's copy, which holds only in-frame ones; the method was immunoSEQ multiplex PCR. The repertoire holds roughly 2.5 million clones, with just over 90% as singletons. Input material: naive CD4+ T cells sorted from blood. Described subset: CD45RA+ positively selected. Receptors were obtained from a man between 18 and 29 years old in good health.

The chain joins TRBV23-1 to TRBJ2-7; weak D call: TRBD2 (6 bases). TRBV23-1 is placed among ORFs of uncertain function. V was pared by 4 bases and J by 4 bases, with 17 bases between. The CDR3 sequence is 15 residues long. DNA of the CDR3: TGCGCCAGCAGTCCCCCCCGGGAAGCGGGTTACGAGCAGTACTTC. It codes for CASSPPREAGYEQYF.

The chain joins TRBV4-3 to TRBJ1-1; D is possibly TRBD1 (5 bases). This CDR3 has 13 amino acids. Germline assignment: CDR1 LGHNA and CDR2 YSLEER. Trimming left V 2 bases short and J 4 bases short, with 8 bases between. CDR3 nucleotide sequence: TGCGCCAGCAGCCAACAGGGACCCACTGAAGCTTTCTTT. This sequence encodes CASSQQGPTEAFF.

This chain joins TRBV9 and TRBJ2-3; D remains ambiguous. The CDR3 loop spans 15 amino acids. V was pared by 1 base and J by 0 bases, with 9 bases between. The germline CDR1 and CDR2 sequences are SGDLS and YYNGEE. CDR3 amino acids: CASSVSSASTDTQYF. The CDR3 nucleotides are TGTGCCAGCAGCGTATCCAGCGCGAGCACAGATACGCAGTATTTT.

With regard to this clone: Other DNA sequences from this sample encode an identical CDR3 as well. The CDR3 DNA sequence: TGTGCCAGCAGTTACGGACAGGGGAGCAATCAGCCCCAGCATTTT. Amino acid sequence: CASSYGQGSNQPQHF. The rearrangement links TRBV6-5 to TRBJ1-5; 9 positions match TRBD1. The V segment lost 2 bases and the J segment 1 base; nucleotides outside the gene matches: 0. Germline V gene lookup returns CDR1 MNHEY and CDR2 SVGAGI. The CDR3 spans 15 residues.

The chain joins TRBV27 to TRBJ2-3, with D possibly matching TRBD1 (5 bases). There are 13 residues in the CDR3. Trimming left V 5 bases short and J 10 bases short, with 16 bases between. Germline V gene sequence: CDR1 MNHEY, CDR2 SMNVEV (reference sequence). CDR3 coding DNA: TGTGCCAGCAGTCTTTTTCAGCAGGGCGCGCAGTATTTT. This translates into CASSLFQQGAQYF.

V and J are TRBV4-3 and TRBJ1-1; the D is unclear. The germline gives CDR1 LGHNA, CDR2 YSLEER. Trimming cost V 1 base and J 3 bases, with 3 bases left between them. The CDR3 runs to 12 residues. The CDR3 reads CASSQGDTEAFF. In DNA, the CDR3 is TGCGCCAGCAGCCAAGGGGACACTGAAGCTTTCTTT.

Only one count was recorded for this clone. Other nucleotide sequences in the sample specify the same CDR3. The chain links TRBV5-6 to TRBJ2-1; D remains ambiguous. The CDR3 length is 10 residues. Deletions cut 2 bases from V and 8 bases from J, with 2 bases between. The germline V gene encodes CDR1 SGHDT and CDR2 YYEEEE. CDR3 nucleotide sequence: TGTGCCAGCAGCTTAGATGAGCAGTTCTTC. Amino acids: CASSLDEQFF.

This clone has just one count. This sequence joins TRBV6-1 and TRBJ2-3; D gene uncertain. V gave up 1 base and J gave up 2 bases, with 19 bases separating them. Germline CDR1 and CDR2: MNHNS and SASEGT. The CDR3 length is 18 residues. The CDR3 here is CASSEEFGFRWTTDTQYF. DNA for the CDR3: TGTGCCAGCAGTGAAGAGTTCGGTTTTCGGTGGACCACAGATACGCAGTATTTT.

V is TRBV27 and J is TRBJ1-1; unclear D gene. Per the germline V gene, CDR1 is MNHEY and CDR2 is SMNVEV (reference sequence). The CDR3 runs to 14 residues. The germline V and J ends were trimmed by 1 base and 3 bases, with 9 bases remaining between them. The chain's CDR3 is CASSLFLGYTEAFF. CDR3 coding DNA: TGTGCCAGCAGTTTATTTTTGGGGTACACTGAAGCTTTCTTT.

V usage is TRBV6-5 and J usage is TRBJ1-1; D unresolved. The CDR3 has 13 amino acids. Between the trimmed V and J ends, which lost 4 bases and 5 bases, there was a span of 11 bases. Germline loops: CDR1 MNHEY, CDR2 SVGAGI. The CDR3 is CASSLERGTEAFF. The CDR3, as DNA: TGTGCCAGCAGTTTGGAGAGAGGAACTGAAGCTTTCTTT.

V usage is TRBV20-1 and J usage is TRBJ2-5; D remains unclear. The ends were cut back, 5 bases at V and 7 bases at J, with 8 bases in the middle. Germline V gives CDR1 DFQATT, CDR2 SNEGSKA (reference sequence). The CDR3 length is 10 residues. The CDR3 DNA reads TGCAGTGCTGATTGGGGGACCCAGTACTTC. Amino acids: CSADWGTQYF.